The 26 T cell receptor beta chains below were found in one sample sequenced in a study of T cell responses to AZD1222 COVID-19 vaccine. TCRdb keeps only in-frame clones here, not all; method: immunoSEQ multiplex PCR. This table holds more than 250,000 clones, over 90% found once. The sequenced sample was peripheral blood, obtained on day 0 of AZD1222 vaccination. These receptors originate from an adult in good health.

The chain carries TRBV6-6 and TRBJ2-1; D possibly matches TRBD1 or TRBD2 (6 bases each). Germline V lookup: CDR1 MNHNY, CDR2 SVGAGI (reference sequence). The CDR3 spans 15 residues. The ends were cut back, 7 bases at V and 4 bases at J, with 17 bases in the middle. CDR3 loop: CASTVKGDSYNEQFF. In nucleotides, the CDR3 is TGTGCCAGCACCGTAAAGGGGGACTCTTACAATGAGCAGTTCTTC.

The chain links TRBV28 to TRBJ2-7; D is possibly TRBD2 (5 bases). The V end lost 1 base, the J end lost 0 bases, and 13 bases lay between the germline ends. Germline CDR1 is MDHEN and CDR2 is SYDVKM. This CDR3 is built from 16 residues. The CDR3 nucleotides read TGTGCCAGCAGTTTATTAGGCGGGCCAAGCTCCTACGAGCAGTACTTC. This encodes CASSLLGGPSSYEQYF. Variable domain in full (rest from reference TRBV28 and TRBJ2-7): DVKVTQSSRYLVKRTGEKVFLECVQDMDHENMFWYRQDPGLGLRLIYFSYDVKMKEKGDIPEGYSVSREKKERFSLILESASTNQTSMYLCASSLLGGPSSYEQYFGPGTRLTVT.

The gene calls are TRBV27 and TRBJ2-7; weak D call: TRBD1 (6 bases). The CDR3 covers 12 residues. The V gene's germline CDR1 is MNHEY and CDR2 SMNVEV (reference sequence). V shed 9 bases and J shed 3 bases, with 12 bases lying between them. The CDR3 bases are TGTGCCAGAGGGGACACCCTCTACGAGCAGTACTTC. Its translation is CARGDTLYEQYF.

In this sample, this clone turned up a few times. The rearrangement links TRBV6-4 to TRBJ2-2; D is undetermined. The CDR3 loop spans 13 amino acids. Trimming removed 0 bases from V and 5 bases from J, with 4 bases in between. The germline gives CDR1 MRHNA, CDR2 SNTAGT. The CDR3 DNA sequence: TGTGCCAGCAGTGACTCACAAACCGGGGAGCTGTTTTTT. This translates into CASSDSQTGELFF.

The chain is built from TRBV20-1 and TRBJ1-2, with 8 bases aligning to TRBD1. The V gene's germline CDR1 is DFQATT and CDR2 SNEGSKA (reference sequence). V lost 3 bases and J lost 5; bases outside the gene matches: 8. This CDR3 has 14 amino acids. For the CDR3, the DNA is TGCAGTGCTAGTGTGACAGGGGAAAGGTATGGCTACACCTTC. Translating it yields CSASVTGERYGYTF.

In DNA form, the CDR3 reads TGTGCCAGCAGCGACCAGGGGGCAGGCACAGATACGCAGTATTTT. Translating it yields CASSDQGAGTDTQYF. V is TRBV9 and J is TRBJ2-3, with 8 bases fitting TRBD1. The CDR3 spans 15 residues. J was trimmed by 1 base and V by 3 bases; bases with no gene match: 4. From germline, CDR1 is SGDLS and CDR2 YYNGEE.

This chain links TRBV2 with TRBJ2-3, with D perhaps TRBD1 (5 bases). Trimming took off 6 bases at V and 1 base at J, with 17 bases between the two ends. The CDR3 is 16 amino acids. CDR1 and CDR2 from the germline V gene are SNHLY and FYNNEI. The CDR3 bases are TGTGCCAGCAGGACAGATTCTAGTCCTGGCACAGATACGCAGTATTTT. This sequence encodes CASRTDSSPGTDTQYF.

This chain joins TRBV5-5 and TRBJ1-4, with TRBD1 identical over 7 bases. The CDR3 has 13 amino acids. Looked up from germline, CDR1 is SGHKS and CDR2 is YYEKEE (reference sequence). The V and J ends lost 2 bases and 8 bases, in that order; junction bases with no gene match: 3. The CDR3 DNA follows: TGTGCCAGCAGCTTCGGGACAGCCGAAAAACTGTTTTTT. Translated: CASSFGTAEKLFF.

V is TRBV19 and J is TRBJ2-2, with D possibly matching TRBD1 (6 bases). V lost 0 bases to trimming and J lost 5 bases, with 22 bases between them. CDR3 length: 19 residues. The germline gives CDR1 LNHDA, CDR2 SQIVND (reference sequence). CDR3 sequence (DNA): TGTGCCAGTAGTATAGATAAAAATTGGCCAGGGGTACGTACCGGGGAGCTGTTTTTT. The encoded protein is CASSIDKNWPGVRTGELFF.

V is TRBV28 and J is TRBJ1-2; TRBD1 aligns across 10 bases. V gave up 2 bases and J gave up 8 bases; unmatched junction bases: 5. The CDR3 contains 14 residues. The V gene's germline CDR1 is MDHEN and CDR2 SYDVKM. The CDR3 DNA is TGTGCCAGCAGTTTAGCGGGACAGGGGTTGGGCTACACCTTC. It yields the protein CASSLAGQGLGYTF.

The chain joins TRBV5-1 to TRBJ2-7; D is perhaps TRBD1 or TRBD2 (5 bases each). Trimming took 4 bases from V and 1 from J, leaving 15 bases between them. The CDR3 totals 15 residues. Germline CDR1 SGHRS, CDR2 YFSETQ. The chain's CDR3 is CASSPRGATSYEQYF. CDR3 DNA sequence: TGCGCCAGCAGCCCCCGAGGGGCGACATCCTACGAGCAGTACTTC.

The chain joins TRBV2 to TRBJ1-5; D is ambiguous. The CDR3 has 14 amino acids. Between the trimmed V and J ends, which lost 5 bases and 2 bases, there was a span of 10 bases. Germline assignment: CDR1 SNHLY and CDR2 FYNNEI. CDR3 amino acids: CASSTSQGNQPQHF. CDR3 sequence (DNA): TGTGCCAGCAGTACCTCTCAGGGCAATCAGCCCCAGCATTTT.

The CDR3 region is CASGRDREIVYGYTF. Here the CDR3 DNA reads TGTGCCAGCGGACGGGACAGGGAAATTGTCTATGGCTACACCTTC. This chain connects TRBV7-2 to TRBJ1-2; TRBD1 aligns across 9 bases. Germline V gene sequence: CDR1 SGHTA, CDR2 FQGNSA. This CDR3 has 15 residues. The junction had 11 bases not matched to a gene; V was cut back by 8 bases and J by 4 bases. The full variable domain, with the rest looked up from reference TRBV7-2 and TRBJ1-2, is GAGVSQSPSNKVTEKGKDVELRCDPISGHTALYWYRQSLGQGLEFLIYFQGNSAPDKSGLPSDRFSAERTGGSVSTLTIQRTQQEDSAVYLCASGRDREIVYGYTFGSGTRLTVV.

The chain is built from TRBV7-9 and TRBJ2-3; 9 bases fit TRBD2. Trimming cost V 6 bases and J 4 bases; bases outside gene matches: 11. This CDR3 is 16 amino acids long. Germline CDR1 and CDR2: SEHNR and FQNEAQ (reference sequence). This CDR3 reads CASSRGAGGASDTQYF. DNA for the CDR3: TGTGCCAGCAGTCGCGGTGCGGGGGGGGCCTCAGATACGCAGTATTTT. The full variable domain, completed using reference TRBV7-9 and TRBJ2-3, is DTGVSQNPRHKITKRGQNVTFRCDPISEHNRLYWYRQTLGQGPEFLTYFQNEAQLEKSRLLSDRFSAERPKGSFSTLEIQRTEQGDSAMYLCASSRGAGGASDTQYFGPGTRLTVL.

The J gene is TRBJ2-7, the V gene TRBV3-1 (or the pseudogene TRBV3-2); the match to TRBD1 covers 11 bases. The CDR3 loop spans 13 amino acids. J gave up 7 bases and V 3 bases, and 2 bases lay outside the gene matches. Looked up from germline, CDR1 is LGHDT and CDR2 is YNNKEL (reference sequence). The CDR3 loop is CASSHGQGAEQYF. In DNA form, the CDR3 reads TGTGCCAGCAGCCATGGACAGGGGGCTGAGCAGTACTTC.

J is TRBJ1-1 and V is TRBV7-9; D gene uncertain. CDR1 is SEHNR and CDR2 is FQNEAQ in the germline V gene (reference sequence). The CDR3 sequence is 15 residues long. Trimming shortened V by 1 base and J by 0 bases, and 9 bases separated the two germline ends. The CDR3 DNA reads as TGTGCCAGCAGCTTAGGACGGACCATGAACACTGAAGCTTTCTTT. It specifies CASSLGRTMNTEAFF.

The chain uses TRBV28 and TRBJ1-4; D is ambiguous. The CDR3 runs to 14 residues. Deletions cut 6 bases from V and 1 base from J, with 9 bases between. Per the germline V gene, CDR1 is MDHEN and CDR2 is SYDVKM. CDR3 loop: CASSLSQTNEKLFF. The CDR3 DNA is TGTGCCAGCAGCCTTAGCCAAACTAATGAAAAACTGTTTTTT.

In its sample, this clone was seen a few times. Here the CDR3 reads CASSYNRGLTHEQFF. Written as DNA, the CDR3 is TGTGCCAGCAGTTACAACAGGGGGCTTACCCATGAGCAGTTCTTC. V usage is TRBV6-2 or TRBV6-3 and J usage is TRBJ2-1, with 9 bases matching TRBD1. Germline V gene data show CDR1 as MNHEY and CDR2 as SVGEGT. The CDR3 extends over 15 amino acids. Trimming took 2 bases from V and 8 from J; bases not matched to a gene: 7.

This rearrangement joins TRBV19 to TRBJ2-1; D gene unclear. Trimming cost V 4 bases and J 4 bases, with 14 bases left between them. Germline CDR1 reads LNHDA; CDR2 reads SQIVND (reference sequence). The CDR3 is 15 residues long. The CDR3 DNA is TGTGCCAGTAGTACTAGGGCGTCCACGTACAATGAGCAGTTCTTC. Protein sequence: CASSTRASTYNEQFF.

The sample holds many counts of this clone. The gene calls are TRBV14 and TRBJ1-1; the D gene is possibly TRBD1 (5 bases). V lost 0 bases to trimming and J lost 4 bases, with 24 bases between them. Germline lookup yields CDR1 SGHDN and CDR2 FVKESK. This CDR3 has 19 amino acids. The CDR3: CASSQDLGHSPFFATEAFF. The CDR3 region has the DNA TGTGCCAGCAGCCAAGATCTGGGGCACAGCCCATTTTTTGCCACTGAAGCTTTCTTT. Using reference TRBV14 and TRBJ1-1 for the parts outside the CDR3, the full variable domain is EAGVTQFPSHSVIEKGQTVTLRCDPISGHDNLYWYRRVMGKEIKFLLHFVKESKQDESGMPNNRFLAERTGGTYSTLKVQPAELEDSGVYFCASSQDLGHSPFFATEAFFGQGTRLTVV.

The rearrangement uses TRBV2 and TRBJ1-2; D unclear. Per the germline V gene, CDR1 is SNHLY and CDR2 is FYNNEI. Deletions cut 4 bases from V and 1 base from J, with 7 bases between. This CDR3 region has 13 residues. The CDR3 sequence is CASSGMGNYGYTF. As DNA, the CDR3 is TGTGCCAGCAGTGGAATGGGTAACTATGGCTACACCTTC.

This sequence joins TRBV7-9 and TRBJ1-5; D is undetermined. The germline V gene has CDR1 SEHNR and CDR2 FQNEAQ (reference sequence). CDR3 length: 14 residues. The V and J ends lost 4 bases and 0 bases respectively, with 7 bases between them. Written as DNA, the CDR3 is TGTGCCAGCAGCTCGTCAGGTAGCAATCAGCCCCAGCATTTT. Translation: CASSSSGSNQPQHF.

This chain uses TRBV28 with TRBJ2-7, with D tentatively TRBD1 (6 bases). V gave up 5 bases and J gave up 3 bases, with 14 bases separating them. The germline V gene has CDR1 MDHEN and CDR2 SYDVKM. The CDR3 sequence is 14 residues long. As DNA, the CDR3 is TGTGCCAGCAGTCTGTTAACAGGGAACTACGAGCAGTACTTC. Translation: CASSLLTGNYEQYF. Drawing the rest from reference TRBV28 and TRBJ2-7, the complete variable domain is DVKVTQSSRYLVKRTGEKVFLECVQDMDHENMFWYRQDPGLGLRLIYFSYDVKMKEKGDIPEGYSVSREKKERFSLILESASTNQTSMYLCASSLLTGNYEQYFGPGTRLTVT.

This CDR3 reads CSTHQDNTEAFF. Written as DNA, the CDR3 is TGCAGCACCCACCAAGACAACACTGAAGCTTTCTTT. The V and J genes are TRBV29-1 and TRBJ1-1; D uncertain. Germline assignment: CDR1 SQVTM and CDR2 ANQGSEA. The V end lost 8 bases, the J end lost 2 bases, and 12 bases lay between the germline ends. CDR3 length: 12 residues.

V is TRBV11-2 and J is TRBJ1-4; D ambiguous. V lost 4 bases to trimming and J lost 0 bases, with 9 bases between them. CDR1 and CDR2 (germline): SGHAT, FQNNGV. This CDR3 comprises 15 residues. The DNA for the CDR3 is TGTGCCAGCAGCTCCCGCGTTGCAACTAATGAAAAACTGTTTTTT. Protein sequence: CASSSRVATNEKLFF.

V is TRBV4-1 and J is TRBJ2-7, with 7 bases aligning to TRBD2. V lost 0 bases and J lost 2; bases outside the gene matches: 1. The CDR3 runs to 14 residues. Germline lookup yields CDR1 MGHRA and CDR2 YSYEKL. The CDR3: CASSQETSTYEQYF. As DNA, the CDR3 is TGCGCCAGCAGCCAAGAGACTAGCACCTACGAGCAGTACTTC.